This T cell receptor beta chain is from a study of OX40 agonist ivuxolimab in advanced cancers. For the study at large: Among those enrolled, mean age was about 63 years (range about 23 to 79) and about 79% were male.

This table comes from immunoSEQ multiplex PCR, and its TCRdb copy is limited to in-frame clones, with some not included. The sample records about 64,000 clones, 88% being singletons. In this sample, this clone turned up once. Its specificity is unknown. Study-wide results and caveats: Patients who responded partially at 0.1-3.0 mg/kg showed clonal expansion ranking among the lowest. At 0.1 to 3.0 mg/kg, clonal expansion of CD4+ and CD8+ blood T cells had occurred by week 6.

Prior autoimmune disease or systemic immunosuppression barred patients. The input for sequencing was CD4+ or CD8+ T cells sorted from blood, taken in a trial of the OX40 agonist ivuxolimab. The clonotype comes from an adult with an advanced solid tumor such as melanoma, head and neck, liver or kidney cancer.

CDR3 residues: CASSFNRGLSSYNEQFF. The CDR3 DNA reads TGTGCCAGCAGCTTTAACAGGGGCCTTAGCTCCTACAATGAGCAGTTCTTC. This chain connects TRBV7-9 to TRBJ2-1, with TRBD1 matching 7 bases. The CDR3 is 17 amino acids. With 3 bases clipped from V and 0 bases from J, the junction kept 8 bases outside the gene matches. The V gene's germline CDR1 is SEHNR and CDR2 FQNEAQ (reference sequence).